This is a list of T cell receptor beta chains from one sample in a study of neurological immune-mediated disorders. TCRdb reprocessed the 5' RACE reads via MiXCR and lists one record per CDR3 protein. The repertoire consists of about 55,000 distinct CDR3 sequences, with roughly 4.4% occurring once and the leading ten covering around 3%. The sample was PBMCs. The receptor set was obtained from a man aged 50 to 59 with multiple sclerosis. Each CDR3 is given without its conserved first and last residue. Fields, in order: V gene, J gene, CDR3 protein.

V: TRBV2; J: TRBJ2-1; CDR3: ASSVKGASSYNEQF
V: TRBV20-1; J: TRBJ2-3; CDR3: SARDRQRGLDTQY
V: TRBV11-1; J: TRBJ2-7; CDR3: ASSWDTEGSYEQY
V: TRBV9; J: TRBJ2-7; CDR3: ASSSDSYEQY
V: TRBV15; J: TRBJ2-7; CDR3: ATSRDTGDYEQY
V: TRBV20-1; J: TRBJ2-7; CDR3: SARLLEQY
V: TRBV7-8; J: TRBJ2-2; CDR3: ASSQPRTGINTGELF
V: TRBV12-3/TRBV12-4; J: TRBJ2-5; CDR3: ASSLEGRREETQY
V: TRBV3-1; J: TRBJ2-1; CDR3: ASSQDPPFFTNEQF
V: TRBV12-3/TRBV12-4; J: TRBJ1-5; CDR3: ASSLSGRSNQPQH
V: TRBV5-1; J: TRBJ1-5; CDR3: ASSLYKDSNQPQH
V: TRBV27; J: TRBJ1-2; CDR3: ASSSAGHGYT
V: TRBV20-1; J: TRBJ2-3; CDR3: SARDRQGTDTQY
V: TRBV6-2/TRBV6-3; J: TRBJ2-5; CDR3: ASSYAGETQY
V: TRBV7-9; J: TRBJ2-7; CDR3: ASSLGGLADEQY
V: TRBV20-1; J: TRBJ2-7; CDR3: SAGLGAEQY
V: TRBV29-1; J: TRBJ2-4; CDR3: SVEDQVWGTKNIQY
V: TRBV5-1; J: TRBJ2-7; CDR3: ASSFRAGEHEQY
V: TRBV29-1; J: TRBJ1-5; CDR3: SHGGAGQPQH
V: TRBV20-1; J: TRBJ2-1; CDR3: SPPSGSGEQF
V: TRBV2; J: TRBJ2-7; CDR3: ASSEAADGSYEQY
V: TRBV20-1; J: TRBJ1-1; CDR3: SASPGQGDRTEAF
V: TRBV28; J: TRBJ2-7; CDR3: ASSSTREVYEQY
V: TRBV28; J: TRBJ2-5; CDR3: ASSLTQTQY
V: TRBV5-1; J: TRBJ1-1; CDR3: ASSLVGQGNGNTEAF
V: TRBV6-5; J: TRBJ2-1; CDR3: ASTRGGEINEQF
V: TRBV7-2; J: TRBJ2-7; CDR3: ASSLDHEQY
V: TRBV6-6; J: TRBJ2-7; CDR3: ASKRMTGPYEQY
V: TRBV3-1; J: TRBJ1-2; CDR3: ASSQDRKGGSVGYT
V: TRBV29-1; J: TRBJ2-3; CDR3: SVAPENTDTQY
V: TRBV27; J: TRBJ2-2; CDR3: ASGGARSGELF
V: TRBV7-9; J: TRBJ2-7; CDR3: ASSPDGSYEQY
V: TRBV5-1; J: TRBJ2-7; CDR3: ASSLWEGSAYEQY
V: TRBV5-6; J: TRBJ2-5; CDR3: ASSSGQGSETQY
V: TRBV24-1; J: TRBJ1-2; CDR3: ATSDQGFLGGYT
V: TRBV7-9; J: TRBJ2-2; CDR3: ASTTQQGAPGELF
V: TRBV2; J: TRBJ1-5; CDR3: ASRLLGGANQPQH
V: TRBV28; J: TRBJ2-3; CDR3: ASSWGGSTDTQY
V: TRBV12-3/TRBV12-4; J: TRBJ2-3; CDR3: ASSPGIAGTDTQY
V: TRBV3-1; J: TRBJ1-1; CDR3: ASSQDHSTEAF
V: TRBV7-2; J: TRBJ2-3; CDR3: ASSLFGTSGTSTDTQY
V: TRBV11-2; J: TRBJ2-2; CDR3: ASSLGGGAYTGELF